The 10 T cell receptor beta chains below were found in one sample sequenced in a study of T cells in Graves' hyperthyroidism and ophthalmopathy. Researchers took RNA transcripts and amplified the TCR beta CDR3 regions from them. Using the HTBI primer set, a first-round RT-PCR was run on the TCR CDR3. TCRdb recomputed calls from the multiplex PCR reads with MiXCR, one row per CDR3 protein. The sample consists of 550,000 to 800,000 distinct CDR3 sequences, roughly 15% of them appearing once. The sample was blood. All receptors come from a man between 18 and 35 years old with Graves' hyperthyroidism.

This clonotype was counted a few times. The rearrangement uses TRBV20-1 and TRBJ2-7; 8 bases map to TRBD2. CDR3 length: 15 residues. Germline V CDR1 and CDR2: DFQATT, SNEGSKA (reference sequence). With V trimmed by 0 bases and J by 0 bases, 4 bases remained unmatched. The CDR3 DNA is TGCAGTGCTAGAGAGGCTAGCGGGCTCTCCTACGAGCAGTACTTC. It translates to CSAREASGLSYEQYF.

This clonotype was counted only a few times. The gene calls are TRBV28 and TRBJ2-1; TRBD1 might be the D (6 bases). This CDR3 comprises 12 residues. CDR1 and CDR2 from the germline V gene are MDHEN and SYDVKM. V lost 8 bases and J lost 9, with 14 bases in between. CDR3 loop: CASLQGGSEQFF. CDR3 nucleotide sequence: TGTGCCAGCCTACAAGGGGGTAGTGAGCAGTTCTTC.

The V gene is TRBV13, the J gene TRBJ1-1; the D gene is possibly TRBD1 (6 bases). This CDR3 region has 15 residues. Germline CDR1 and CDR2: PRHDT and FYEKMQ (reference sequence). Trimming pared 5 bases from V and 1 base from J, leaving 14 bases between. The CDR3, as DNA: TGTGCCAGCAGCGATACCGGGACACCGAACACTGAAGCTTTCTTT. Its translation: CASSDTGTPNTEAFF.

J is TRBJ2-1 and V is TRBV5-8, with 7 bases that match TRBD1. The germline V gene encodes CDR1 SGHTS and CDR2 YDEGEE. The CDR3 consists of 16 residues. V lost 2 bases, J lost 7 bases, and 12 bases stayed unmatched. The CDR3 is CASSFGPDPGGNEQFF. The CDR3, as DNA: TGTGCCAGCAGCTTCGGACCGGATCCAGGGGGAAATGAGCAGTTCTTC.

This clonotype occurred a few times. The chain carries TRBV30 and TRBJ2-7; 8 bases line up with TRBD2. This CDR3 region has 13 residues. Germline trimming cut 2 bases from V and 6 bases from J; bases unmatched to any gene: 6. Germline V gene data show CDR1 as GTSNPN and CDR2 as SVGIG (reference sequence). The CDR3 is CAWSRLAGSEQYF. The DNA for the CDR3 is TGTGCCTGGAGTCGGCTAGCGGGTTCCGAGCAGTACTTC.

The sample holds a few counts of this clonotype. The rearrangement links TRBV7-9 to TRBJ2-7; a weak D match, TRBD2 (5 bases). Trimming stripped 5 bases from V and 6 bases from J, with 14 bases between. CDR3 length: 13 residues. CDR1 is SEHNR, CDR2 FQNEAQ, per germline (reference sequence). CDR3 sequence (DNA): TGTGCCAGCAGCCTAAGAGCGGAGTCCGAGCAGTACTTC. It yields the protein CASSLRAESEQYF.

In its sample, this clonotype was seen many times. The V and J genes are TRBV5-5 and TRBJ1-5; TRBD1 is a possible D gene (6 bases). Germline CDR1 reads SGHKS; CDR2 reads YYEKEE (reference sequence). This CDR3 spans 15 amino acids. V was trimmed by 0 bases and J by 3 bases, leaving 10 bases between them. The CDR3 loop is CASSLVYRVNQPQHF. CDR3 nucleotide sequence: TGTGCCAGCAGCTTGGTGTACAGGGTCAATCAGCCCCAGCATTTT.

The table lists this clonotype with many counts. CDR3 region: CASSFGSNEKLFF. CDR3 in DNA: TGCGCCAGCAGCTTTGGATCTAATGAAAAACTGTTTTTT. The chain is built from TRBV5-1 and TRBJ1-4; D is unclear. The CDR3 is 13 residues long. The V end lost 2 bases, the J end lost 3 bases, and 5 bases lay between the germline ends. Germline V gene data show CDR1 as SGHRS and CDR2 as YFSETQ.

The table lists this clonotype with many counts. CDR3 loop: CASSESQQGHAFF. The CDR3 DNA reads TGTGCCAGCAGTGAATCGCAACAGGGTCACGCTTTCTTT. The genes are TRBV2 and TRBJ1-1; perhaps TRBD1 as D (6 bases). V was pared by 2 bases and J by 11 bases, with 15 bases between. The CDR3 extends over 13 amino acids. Germline values: CDR1 SNHLY, CDR2 FYNNEI.

This clonotype was seen ten or more times. The chain couples TRBV10-3 to TRBJ2-1; 7 bases fit TRBD1. This CDR3 region has 17 residues. V gave up 0 bases and J gave up 5 bases; unmatched junction bases: 10. CDR1 is ENHRY, CDR2 SYGVKD, per germline. As DNA, the CDR3 is TGTGCCATCAGTGAGTCGCCAGACAGGGCGGATAACAATGAGCAGTTCTTC. Translated: CAISESPDRADNNEQFF.